This T cell receptor beta chain was found in a study of shared clonotypes between healthy human individuals. The overall study: CD4 naive and CD4 memory each took three plates per donor, while CD8 naive took two and CD8 memory one.

In the case of this clone: What it binds is not known.

Study-level results: Sorted-subset sequencing was shown by rarefaction to be incomplete despite large depth.

The CDR3 runs 14 residues. Germline CDR1 and CDR2: SGHAT and FQNNGV. V was pared by 5 bases and J by 11 bases, with 14 bases of the junction left unmatched. An even split of each subset's genomic DNA across several immunoSEQ plates was performed. For sorted subsets, about 0.2 ug DNA per replicate equaled about 30,000 T cell genomes. Measured with immunoSEQ multiplex PCR; TCRdb has only the in-frame clones, and not every one. The sample shows about a million clones, approximately 80% of them seen only once. The receptor's source is a young man in good health. Some clones in this sample may be carry-over from other donors' samples. Sequenced input: memory CD4+ T cells from PBMCs. Documented subset: CD45RA-negative fraction. This chain uses TRBV11-2 with TRBJ2-7; 8 positions agree with TRBD1. The CDR3 DNA reads as TGTGCCAGCAGCAGAGACCCAGGGGGCCAGTGGAAGTACTTC. It yields the protein CASSRDPGGQWKYF.